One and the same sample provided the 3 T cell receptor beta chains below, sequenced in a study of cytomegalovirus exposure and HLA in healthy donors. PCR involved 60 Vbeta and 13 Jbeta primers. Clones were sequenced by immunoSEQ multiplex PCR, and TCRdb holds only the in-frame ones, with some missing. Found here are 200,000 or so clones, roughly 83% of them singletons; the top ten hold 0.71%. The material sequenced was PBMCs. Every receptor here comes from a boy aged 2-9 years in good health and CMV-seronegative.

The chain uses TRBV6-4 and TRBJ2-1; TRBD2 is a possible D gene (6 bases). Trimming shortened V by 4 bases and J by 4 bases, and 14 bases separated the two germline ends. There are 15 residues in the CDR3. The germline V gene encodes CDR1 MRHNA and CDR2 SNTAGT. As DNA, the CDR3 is TGTGCCAGCAGTGCGGAGGGTGGGAGTTACAATGAGCAGTTCTTC. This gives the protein CASSAEGGSYNEQFF.

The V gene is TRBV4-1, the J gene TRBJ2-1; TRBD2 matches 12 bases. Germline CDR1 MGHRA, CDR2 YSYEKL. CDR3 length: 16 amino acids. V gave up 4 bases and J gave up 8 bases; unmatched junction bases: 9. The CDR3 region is CASSLELAGGIDEQFF. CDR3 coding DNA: TGCGCCAGCAGCCTCGAGCTAGCGGGAGGGATCGATGAGCAGTTCTTC.

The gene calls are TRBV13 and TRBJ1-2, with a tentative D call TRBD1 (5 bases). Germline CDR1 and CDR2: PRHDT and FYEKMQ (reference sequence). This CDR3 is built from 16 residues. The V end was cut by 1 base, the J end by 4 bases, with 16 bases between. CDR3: CASSLAISPGIYGYTF. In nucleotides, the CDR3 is TGTGCCAGCAGCTTAGCAATCTCCCCAGGGATCTATGGCTACACCTTC.